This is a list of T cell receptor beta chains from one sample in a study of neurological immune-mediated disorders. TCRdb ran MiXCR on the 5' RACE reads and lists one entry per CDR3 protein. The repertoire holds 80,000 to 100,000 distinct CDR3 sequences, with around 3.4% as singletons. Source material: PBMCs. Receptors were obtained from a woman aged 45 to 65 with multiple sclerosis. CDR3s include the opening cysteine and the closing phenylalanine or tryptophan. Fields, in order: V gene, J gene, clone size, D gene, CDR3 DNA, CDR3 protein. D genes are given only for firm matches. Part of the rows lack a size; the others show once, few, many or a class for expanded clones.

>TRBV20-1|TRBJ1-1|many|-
TGCAGTGCTAGAGATAATGGAGGGGTGAACACTGAAGCTTTCTTT
CSARDNGGVNTEAFF
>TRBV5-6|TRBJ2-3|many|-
TGTGCCAGCAGCTTGGCCGGCACAGATACGCAGTATTTT
CASSLAGTDTQYF
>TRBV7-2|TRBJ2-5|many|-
TGTGCCAGCAGCCCCAGTTCTCAAGAGACCCAGTACTTC
CASSPSSQETQYF
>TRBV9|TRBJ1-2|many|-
TGTGCCAGCAGCGGCGAACTCGCGAACTATGGCTACACCTTC
CASSGELANYGYTF
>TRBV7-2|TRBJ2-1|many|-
TGTGCCAGCAGCTTTGGCACCAGGGTTCACGAGCAGTTCTTC
CASSFGTRVHEQFF
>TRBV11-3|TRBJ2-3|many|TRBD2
TGTGCCAGCAGCGCGGGGGGGCATACGCAGTATTTT
CASSAGGHTQYF
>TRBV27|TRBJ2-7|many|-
TGTGCCAACACAGTTTATCGGGCACGCGGATGCTACGAGCAGTACTTC
CANTVYRARGCYEQYF
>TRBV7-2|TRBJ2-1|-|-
TGTGCCAGCAGCTTACGGTGGGGCTCCTACAATGAGCAGTTCTTC
CASSLRWGSYNEQFF
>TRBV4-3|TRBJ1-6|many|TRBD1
TGCGCCAGCAGCCGGGACAGTAATTCACCCCTCCACTTT
CASSRDSNSPLHF
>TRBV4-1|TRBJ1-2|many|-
TGCGCCAGCAGCCAAGAAAGTTCTCGCCCGAAGGGCTACACCTTC
CASSQESSRPKGYTF
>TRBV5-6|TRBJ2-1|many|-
TGTGCCAGCATCCTTTCGACTAGTTTCTACAATGAGCAGTTCTTC
CASILSTSFYNEQFF
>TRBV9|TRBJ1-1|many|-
TGTGCCAGCAGCCCAGTGGTAGAGAACCGTGGGAACACTGAAGCTTTCTTT
CASSPVVENRGNTEAFF
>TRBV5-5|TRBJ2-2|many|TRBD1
TGTGCCAGCAGCCACGACAGGGGGCCGGCCGGGGAGCTGTTTTTT
CASSHDRGPAGELFF
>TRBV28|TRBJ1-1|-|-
TGTGCCAGCAGGGTACAGGGTTTGGGAGTCACTGAAGCTTTCTTT
CASRVQGLGVTEAFF
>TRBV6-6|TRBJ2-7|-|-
TGTGCCAGCAGCTTTAGTGTTCCAGGACACGAGCAGTACTTC
CASSFSVPGHEQYF
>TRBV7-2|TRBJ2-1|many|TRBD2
TGTGCCAGCAGCTTCCTTAGCGGGGCAGCGAATGAGCAGTTCTTC
CASSFLSGAANEQFF
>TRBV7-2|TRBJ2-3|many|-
TGTGCCAGCAGCTTATTATTCACAGATACGCAGTATTTT
CASSLLFTDTQYF
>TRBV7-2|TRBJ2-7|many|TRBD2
TGTGCCAGCAGCTCCACTAGCGGGGGTTACGAGCAGTACTTC
CASSSTSGGYEQYF
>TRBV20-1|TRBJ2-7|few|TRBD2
TGCAGTGCTAGACGCACTAGCGGGGGGGCTACGGGATCCTACGAGCAGTACTTC
CSARRTSGGATGSYEQYF
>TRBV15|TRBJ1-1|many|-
TGTGCCACCAGCAGAGATCAGGGTTCGGTGGCTTTCTTT
CATSRDQGSVAFF
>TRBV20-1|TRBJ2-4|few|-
TGCAGTGTCTCGACAGAGGGTATTACAAACATTCAGTACTTC
CSVSTEGITNIQYF
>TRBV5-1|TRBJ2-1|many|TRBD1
TGCGCCAGCAGCTACACCGGGACAGGGGTGGACAATGAGCAGTTCTTC
CASSYTGTGVDNEQFF